The table lists the clone carrying this T cell receptor (beta chain) with many counts. A second PCR, run for about 7 to 11 cycles, used a sample-barcoded 5' primer plus a J-beta primer mix. Each CDR3 protein is one row after TCRdb ran MiXCR on the 5' RACE reads. The table has about 730,000 distinct CDR3 sequences, roughly 47% seen once. Trimming took 0 bases from V and 4 from J, leaving 7 bases between them. There are 14 residues in the CDR3. Germline CDR1 reads SQVTM; CDR2 reads ANQGSEA. The sample originates from a study of blood T cells in healthy people across ages. This clonotype was obtained from a woman between 55 and 75 years old in good health. The material sequenced was blood. The V call is TRBV29-1, the J call TRBJ2-6; D ambiguous. The CDR3 bases are TGCAGCGTTGAAGACCACGGGGGGGCCAACGTCCTGACTTTC. Amino acid sequence: CSVEDHGGANVLTF. Full variable domain (outside the CDR3, taken from reference TRBV29-1 and TRBJ2-6): SAVISQKPSRDICQRGTSLTIQCQVDSQVTMMFWYRQQPGQSLTLIATANQGSEATYESGFVIDKFPISRPNLTFSTLTVSNMSPEDSSIYLCSVEDHGGANVLTFGAGSRLTVL.